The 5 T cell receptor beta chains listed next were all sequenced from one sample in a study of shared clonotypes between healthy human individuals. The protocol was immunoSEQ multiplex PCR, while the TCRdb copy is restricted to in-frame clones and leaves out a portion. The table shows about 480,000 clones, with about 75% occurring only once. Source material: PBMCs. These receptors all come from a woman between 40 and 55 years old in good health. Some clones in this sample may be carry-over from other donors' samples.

CDR3 sequence reads: CASSQHSGSRGWFF. The CDR3 nucleotides read TGCGCCAGCAGCCAACATAGCGGGAGTAGGGGGTGGTTCTTC. V and J are TRBV4-1 and TRBJ2-1; 9 bases agree with TRBD2. Germline V gene data show CDR1 as MGHRA and CDR2 as YSYEKL. V dropped 2 bases and J dropped 15; count of bases not matched to a gene: 11. The CDR3 has 14 amino acids.

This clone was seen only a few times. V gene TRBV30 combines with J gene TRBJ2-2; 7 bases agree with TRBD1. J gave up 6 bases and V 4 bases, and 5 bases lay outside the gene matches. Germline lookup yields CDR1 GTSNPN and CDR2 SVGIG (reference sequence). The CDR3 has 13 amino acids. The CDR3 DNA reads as TGTGCCTGGAACAGGGGAATAGCCGGGGAGCTGTTTTTT. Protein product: CAWNRGIAGELFF. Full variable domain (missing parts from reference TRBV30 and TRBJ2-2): SQTIHQWPATLVQPVGSPLSLECTVEGTSNPNLYWYRQAAGRGLQLLFYSVGIGQISSEVPQNLSASRPQDRQFILSSKKLLLSDSGFYLCAWNRGIAGELFFGEGSRLTVL.

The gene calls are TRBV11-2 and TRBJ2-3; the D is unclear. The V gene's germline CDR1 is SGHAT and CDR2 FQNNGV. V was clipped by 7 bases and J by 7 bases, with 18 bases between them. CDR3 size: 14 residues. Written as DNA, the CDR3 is TGTGCCAGCACTACCGTAGTAGAAAAATATACGCAGTATTTT. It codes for CASTTVVEKYTQYF.

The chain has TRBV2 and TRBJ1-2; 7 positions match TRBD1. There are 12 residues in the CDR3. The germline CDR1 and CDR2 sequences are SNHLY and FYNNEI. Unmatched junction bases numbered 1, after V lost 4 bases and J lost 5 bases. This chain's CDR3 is CASSVQGYGYTF. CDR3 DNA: TGTGCCAGCAGTGTACAGGGGTATGGCTACACCTTC.

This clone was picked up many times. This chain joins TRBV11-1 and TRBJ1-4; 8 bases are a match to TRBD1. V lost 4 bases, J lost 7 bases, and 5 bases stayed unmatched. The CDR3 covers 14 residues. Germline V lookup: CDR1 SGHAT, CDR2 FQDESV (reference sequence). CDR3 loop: CASSSQGAGEKLFF. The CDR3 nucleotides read TGTGCCAGCAGCTCCCAGGGGGCCGGTGAAAAACTGTTTTTT.